The present entry profiles one T cell receptor (beta chain) with its context. What antigen it recognizes has not been identified. No clone much larger than this one lies a single base away; base qualities are absent. The collaborating institutions used their own protocols to collect whole blood in K2EDTA tubes. For TCRbeta analysis, collaborator samples were shipped as frozen whole blood, as isolated PBMCs, or as DNA extracted from either sample type. This specimen belongs to a study of blood T cell repertoires in COVID-19 (dated by TCRdb to 2019 to 2021). As for the study more broadly: Collaborator samples came from the United States, Italy and Spain and covered acute and convalescent phases of COVID-19. The dataset comprised deeply sampled blood TCRbeta repertoires from subjects exposed to, actively infected with, or recovered from COVID-19. The samples were drawn from two sources: the first 160 participants of the ongoing ImmuneRACE study, and 950 to 1,500 subjects contributed by 6 global collaborators. The prospective study material was composed of cDNA or gDNA derived from T cells, B-cell-depleted T cells, or PBMCs. The sample metadata nearly always contained a de-identified subject ID, COVID-19 status, age in years and sex. The repertoires were released in a freely available public database intended as a resource for research on the immune response to SARS-CoV-2. HLA class I and class II types, where available, came from metadata supplied by the sample provider rather than from assay-based typing.

TCRbeta CDR3 regions were amplified from genomic DNA by means of the immunoSEQ Assay, a bias-controlled multiplex PCR. The authors' analysis ran thus. Within the assay, amplification of reference gene primers was used to estimate how many nucleated cells each sample contained. Sequence reads were collapsed and filtered to measure the absolute abundance of every unique TCRbeta CDR3 rearrangement. Productive Simpson clonality was computed per sample as the square root of Simpson's diversity index over productive rearrangements. TCRdb provides this immuneACCESS table in a form limited to in-frame rearrangements. Some clones are lacking; in checked studies, under half of them reflect an unresolved V gene, and why the rest are absent is not known. V, J and clone size reflect that table, while D and trimming were determined from the DNA. The sample profile shows more than 100,000 clones; 84% of them were found once. Approximately 1.5% of the sample is in the top ten clones.

Including the terminal cysteine and phenylalanine, the CDR3 comprises 14 residues. Left in the record is the CDR3 DNA by itself, 42 bases read in frame from the first base. CDR1 and CDR2, looked up from the germline V gene, are SGHRS and YFSETQ. The junction shows trimming of 4 bases on V and 2 bases on J, plus 12 bases between the germline ends. Study-level results and caveats: How much clinical and demographic metadata was included differed by source and by participant, and the metadata was provided uncurated.

This sequence uses TRBV5-1 and TRBJ1-1; the D gene is perhaps TRBD1, from 5 matching bases. The source is a man in his 60s with acute or convalescent COVID-19. Sequencing input: peripheral blood. The CDR3 loop reads CASSPDSTNTEAFF. The nucleotides read TGCGCCAGCAGCCCTGACAGTACCAACACTGAAGCTTTCTTT.